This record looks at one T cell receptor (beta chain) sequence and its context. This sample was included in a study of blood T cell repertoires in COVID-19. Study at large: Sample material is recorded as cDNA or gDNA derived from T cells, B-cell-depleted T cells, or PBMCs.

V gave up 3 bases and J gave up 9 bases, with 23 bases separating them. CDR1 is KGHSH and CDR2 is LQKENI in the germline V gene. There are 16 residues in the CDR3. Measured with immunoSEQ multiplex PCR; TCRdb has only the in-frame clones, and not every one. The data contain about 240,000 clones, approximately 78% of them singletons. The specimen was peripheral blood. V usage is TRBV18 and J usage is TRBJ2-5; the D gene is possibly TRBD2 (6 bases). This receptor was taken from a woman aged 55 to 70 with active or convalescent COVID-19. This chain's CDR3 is CASSPSATAGHAAQYF. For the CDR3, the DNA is TGTGCCAGCTCACCTTCGGCTACGGCGGGGCACGCGGCCCAGTACTTC.